This entry describes one T cell receptor beta chain. Its antigen remains unidentified. Here immunoSEQ multiplex PCR was the method, and the copy in TCRdb shows in-frame clones only, minus some. The table lists under 150,000 clones, roughly 90% of them singletons. This record comes from a study of T cell responses to AZD1222 COVID-19 vaccine. The CDR3 length is 18 residues. CDR1 and CDR2 (germline): SGHNT, YENEEA. V was pared by 1 base and J by 4 bases, with 11 bases of the junction left unmatched. General observations from the study: Breadth and depth of Spike-specific TCRs rose after two AZD1222 doses. Donors were mostly white British, more females; clonal diversity possibly underestimated.

Sample: peripheral blood, taken 28 days after the second AZD1222 dose. The receptor comes from an adult who received the AZD1222 COVID-19 vaccine. This rearrangement joins TRBV11-3 to TRBJ1-4; TRBD1 agrees at 8 bases. The CDR3 DNA follows: TGTGCCAGCAGCTTAGGATTCCGGGACAGGACCGGTAATGAAAAACTGTTTTTT. Encoded protein: CASSLGFRDRTGNEKLFF.